The present TCR beta chain was sequenced within a study of T cells in Graves' hyperthyroidism and ophthalmopathy. Study details: Peripheral blood specimens were obtained at initial diagnosis, prior to any treatment.

Researchers amplified the TCR beta CDR3 regions from RNA transcripts. The HTBI primer set drove a first-round RT-PCR of the TCR CDR3. TCRdb passed the multiplex PCR reads through MiXCR, listing each CDR3 protein once. The sample has hundreds of thousands of distinct CDR3 sequences; about 15% are singletons. The table lists this clonotype with many counts. The antigen is unknown. Findings and caveats of the study: Ophthalmopathy was distinguished from stable hyperthyroidism by 13 V-J signatures. Ophthalmopathy was predicted by the model a median of about 6.5 months ahead of onset.

The CDR3 has 16 residues. The ends were cut back, 8 bases at V and 5 bases at J, with 25 bases in the middle. The V gene is TRBV12-3 or TRBV12-4, the J gene TRBJ2-7, with D perhaps assigned TRBD1 or TRBD2 (6 bases each). The sample was blood. The clonotype originates from a woman between 45 and 65 years old with Graves' ophthalmopathy. CDR3 residues: CASCPYGGRGSNEQYF. CDR3 bases: TGTGCCAGCTGCCCATACGGGGGCAGAGGTTCCAACGAGCAGTACTTC.